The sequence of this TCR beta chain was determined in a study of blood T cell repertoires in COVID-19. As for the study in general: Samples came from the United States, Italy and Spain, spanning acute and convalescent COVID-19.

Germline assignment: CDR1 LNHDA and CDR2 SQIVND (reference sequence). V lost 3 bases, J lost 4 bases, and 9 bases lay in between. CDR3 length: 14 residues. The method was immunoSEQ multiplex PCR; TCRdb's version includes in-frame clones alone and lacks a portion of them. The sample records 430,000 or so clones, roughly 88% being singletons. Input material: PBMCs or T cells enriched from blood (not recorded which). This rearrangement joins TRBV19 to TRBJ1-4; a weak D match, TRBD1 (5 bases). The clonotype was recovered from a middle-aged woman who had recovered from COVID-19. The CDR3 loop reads CASSIGAVNEKLFF. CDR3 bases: TGTGCCAGTAGTATTGGGGCAGTTAATGAAAAACTGTTTTTT. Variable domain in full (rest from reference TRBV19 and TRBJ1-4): DGGITQSPKYLFRKEGQNVTLSCEQNLNHDAMYWYRQDPGQGLRLIYYSQIVNDFQKGDIAEGYSVSREKKESFPLTVTSAQKNPTAFYLCASSIGAVNEKLFFGSGTQLSVL.